This TCR beta chain was captured by sequencing in a study of graft-versus-host responses after intestinal transplantation. Study context: Recipients got multivisceral, liver-intestinal, or isolated intestinal transplants.

Notes on this clone: Its matching antigen is unknown.

General study findings and limits: GvH clone levels peaked in circulation, and this peak was associated with early post-transplant HvG declines. Marrow from the recipient contained GvH clones, some of which had appeared first in ileum or blood.

Sequencing used immunoSEQ multiplex PCR; TCRdb keeps in-frame clones, though not all of them. This table holds around 31,000 clones, roughly 80% found once. The sequence derives from a human donor who received an intestinal transplant. Sequenced here: unstimulated CD8+ T cells sorted from spleen or lymph node cells, sampled before intestinal transplant.

The CDR3: CASSAIGTGRTEAFF. CDR3 in DNA: TGTGCCAGCAGCGCCATCGGGACAGGGAGAACTGAAGCTTTCTTT. This chain uses TRBV9 with TRBJ1-1; 9 bases fit TRBD1. Germline V gene lookup returns CDR1 SGDLS and CDR2 YYNGEE. This CDR3 is 15 amino acids long. Trimming removed 3 bases from V and 5 bases from J; junction bases left unmatched: 8.